The rows below give T cell receptor beta chains drawn from one sample of a study of metastatic and nonmetastatic thyroid tumors. MiXCR reprocessed the PCR reads for TCRdb. The table lists around 15,000 clones, around a third of them singletons. Sequencing was performed on tumor tissue. The receptors here all came from a male donor with papillary thyroid cancer or a benign thyroid nodule (not recorded which). Some clones in this sample may be carry-over from other donors' samples. CDR3s include the opening cysteine and the closing phenylalanine or tryptophan. The order of the fields is CDR3 protein, V gene, D gene, J gene. A D gene is named only where the DNA matches it firmly.

CDR3 protein: CATSRGRFSGNTIYF
V gene: TRBV15
D gene: -
J gene: TRBJ1-3

CDR3 protein: CASTRQDPYEQYF
V gene: TRBV6-1
D gene: -
J gene: TRBJ2-7

CDR3 protein: CASSQIDRDSYGYTF
V gene: TRBV4-1
D gene: -
J gene: TRBJ1-2

CDR3 protein: CASSEQEARYGYTF
V gene: TRBV6-1
D gene: -
J gene: TRBJ1-2

CDR3 protein: CASSPFLGEWNSPLHF
V gene: TRBV27
D gene: -
J gene: TRBJ1-6

CDR3 protein: CASSQLGVNTGELFF
V gene: TRBV6-1
D gene: -
J gene: TRBJ2-2

CDR3 protein: CASSTGGRLEQYF
V gene: TRBV11-2
D gene: TRBD1
J gene: TRBJ2-7

CDR3 protein: CSAPTRWEQYF
V gene: TRBV20-1
D gene: -
J gene: TRBJ2-7

CDR3 protein: CASSIPGADNSPLHF
V gene: TRBV19
D gene: -
J gene: TRBJ1-6

CDR3 protein: CASLREGIDTEAFF
V gene: TRBV28
D gene: -
J gene: TRBJ1-1

CDR3 protein: CASSSRTVGYGYTF
V gene: TRBV6-5
D gene: -
J gene: TRBJ1-2

CDR3 protein: CASSFGAGVYNEQFF
V gene: TRBV5-1
D gene: -
J gene: TRBJ2-1